Here is one TCR beta chain with its context. Its antigen is currently unknown. UMI-tagged 5'RACE template switching yielded the TCR beta cDNA. Using the 5' RACE reads, TCRdb records one entry per CDR3 protein without DNA. The sample's table shows approximately 460,000 distinct CDR3 sequences. The CDR3 length is 14 residues. Germline V gene lookup returns CDR1 DFQATT and CDR2 SNEGSKA (reference sequence). The data were taken from a study of T cells expressing NK-cell markers. Overall study context: Seropositivity for HCMV was found in seven of the eight sequenced donors, with one seronegative. The study, taken as a whole, reports: Among a few donors, these clonotypes also ranked first in the CD3+CD56-NKG2C+ fraction. NKG2C+ dominant clonotype frequencies in over 5 donors were about 1.0-7.0% of CD8+ T cells.

Sequenced: blood T cells: a sorted CD56 or NKG2C T cell subset, CD4+ or CD8+ T cells, or bulk PBMC T cells (not recorded which). The rearrangement links TRBV20-1 to TRBJ2-7; the TRBD2 assignment by TCRdb is unverifiable without DNA. This receptor was identified in a woman aged 18 to 75 in good health. The CDR3 reads CSARGDFSSYEQYF.